This is a list of T cell receptor beta chains from one sample in a study of cytomegalovirus exposure and HLA in healthy donors. The method was immunoSEQ multiplex PCR; TCRdb's version includes in-frame clones alone and lacks a portion of them. The sample records over 150,000 clones, over 70% being singletons. Sequencing input: PBMCs. All receptors come from a woman aged 55-69 years in good health and CMV-seropositive. Each CDR3 is given with its conserved first and last residue. The D gene is left open where the match is weak. Some rows have no size entry. The others give once, few or many, or a class for an expanded clone.

TRBD2	TRBV9	NA	TRBJ2-2	CASSSPLAGSSFGELFF	TGTGCCAGCAGCTCTCCACTAGCGGGGTCGTCCTTCGGGGAGCTGTTTTTT
TRBD1	TRBV28	NA	TRBJ1-2	CASSHRQGIGNYGYTF	TGTGCCAGCAGTCACCGACAGGGGATAGGTAACTATGGCTACACCTTC
TRBD2	TRBV5-4	NA	TRBJ2-7	CASSWMGSSGEQYF	TGTGCCAGCAGCTGGATGGGGTCTAGCGGCGAGCAGTACTTC
NA	TRBV25-1	NA	TRBJ1-1	CASSLGGDTEAFF	TGTGCCAGCAGTCTAGGGGGAGACACTGAAGCTTTCTTT
TRBD2	TRBV2	NA	TRBJ2-2	CASRSRTSETGELFF	TGTGCCAGCAGGTCCCGGACTAGCGAGACCGGGGAGCTGTTTTTT
NA	TRBV30	NA	TRBJ2-3	CAWSVQLGDTQYF	TGTGCCTGGAGTGTACAGTTGGGAGATACGCAGTATTTT
TRBD1	TRBV9	NA	TRBJ1-4	CASTPGTATNEKLFF	TGTGCCAGCACCCCAGGGACAGCAACTAATGAAAAACTGTTTTTT
NA	TRBV2	NA	TRBJ2-7	CASSVSIHQGEQYF	TGTGCCAGCAGTGTATCCATACATCAGGGCGAGCAGTACTTC
TRBD2	TRBV6-7	NA	TRBJ2-3	CASSYRGLAGGRSTDTQYF	TGTGCCAGCAGTTACAGGGGACTAGCGGGGGGGAGGAGCACAGATACGCAGTATTTT
NA	TRBV5-1	NA	TRBJ2-3	CASRLGLTSTDTQYF	TGCGCCAGCAGATTGGGGCTGACTAGCACAGATACGCAGTATTTT
TRBD1	TRBV2	NA	TRBJ1-5	CASSEARTGNQPQHF	TGTGCCAGCAGTGAAGCCCGGACAGGGAATCAGCCCCAGCATTTT
NA	TRBV10-3	NA	TRBJ2-7	CAIAPDRSEQYF	TGTGCCATCGCTCCTGATCGTAGCGAGCAGTACTTC
NA	TRBV29-1	NA	TRBJ1-5	CSTGGGNQPQHF	TGCAGTACAGGAGGGGGCAATCAGCCCCAGCATTTT
NA	TRBV4-2	few	TRBJ2-7	CASSSPRDNSYEQYF	TGTGCCAGCAGCTCCCCGCGCGACAACTCCTACGAGCAGTACTTC
NA	TRBV7-9	NA	TRBJ1-1	CASSPRTDRNTEAFF	TGTGCCAGCAGCCCCAGGACAGACCGGAACACTGAAGCTTTCTTT
NA	TRBV10-3	NA	TRBJ1-2	CAISDSGSYGYTF	TGTGCCATCAGTGACTCGGGGTCCTATGGCTACACCTTC
TRBD1	TRBV2	NA	TRBJ2-4	CASRARGLENSQYF	TGTGCCAGTAGGGCCAGGGGGTTAGAAAACAGTCAGTACTTC
TRBD1	TRBV19	NA	TRBJ1-6	CASRGTATRSSYNSPLHF	TGTGCCAGTAGGGGGACAGCCACCAGGAGCTCCTATAATTCACCCCTCCACTTT
NA	TRBV19	NA	TRBJ1-1	CASSIGGSYTEAFF	TGTGCCAGTAGTATAGGAGGGTCCTACACTGAAGCTTTCTTT
TRBD1	TRBV11-2	NA	TRBJ1-2	CASSLVTGDHYGYTF	TGTGCCAGCAGCTTAGTCACAGGGGACCACTATGGCTACACCTTC
TRBD1	TRBV27	few	TRBJ1-2	CASSRTGALGNYGYTF	TGTGCCAGCAGTCGGACAGGGGCCCTCGGTAACTATGGCTACACCTTC
TRBD1	TRBV7-9	NA	TRBJ1-1	CASSPLTGSNTEAFF	TGTGCCAGCAGCCCCCTGACAGGGTCCAACACTGAAGCTTTCTTT
NA	TRBV6-6	NA	TRBJ2-7	CASSYSPHEQYF	TGTGCCAGCAGTTACTCCCCTCACGAGCAGTACTTC
NA	TRBV18	NA	TRBJ1-4	CASSRDSEKLFF	TGTGCCAGCTCTAGGGACTCTGAAAAACTGTTTTTT
TRBD1	TRBV19	NA	TRBJ1-3	CASSWQGGNGNTIYF	TGTGCCAGTAGTTGGCAGGGGGGAAATGGAAACACCATATATTTT
NA	TRBV27	NA	TRBJ2-1	CASSLSLQYNEQFF	TGTGCCAGCAGTTTATCCCTGCAGTACAATGAGCAGTTCTTC
TRBD1	TRBV2	NA	TRBJ1-2	CASRPTGGGYTF	TGTGCCAGCAGGCCAACAGGGGGTGGCTACACCTTC
NA	TRBV9	NA	TRBJ1-1	CASSGPLRGGLLMNTEAFF	TGTGCCAGCAGCGGGCCCCTTCGCGGGGGGCTTCTTATGAACACTGAAGCTTTCTTT
TRBD1	TRBV19	NA	TRBJ2-7	CASSATGALSYEQYF	TGTGCCAGTAGTGCAACAGGGGCTCTCTCCTACGAGCAGTACTTC
NA	TRBV2	NA	TRBJ1-4	CASSVGQPTNEKLFF	TGTGCCAGCAGTGTCGGACAGCCCACTAATGAAAAACTGTTTTTT
NA	TRBV28	NA	TRBJ1-5	CSSGGNQPQHF	TGTTCAAGCGGGGGCAATCAGCCCCAGCATTTT
NA	TRBV5-1	NA	TRBJ2-6	CASSLTISSGANGLTF	TGCGCCAGCAGCCTAACAATTAGCTCTGGGGCCAACGGCCTGACTTTC
TRBD2	TRBV19	NA	TRBJ2-7	CASSVGPSGGATEQYF	TGTGCCAGTAGTGTGGGGCCTAGCGGGGGCGCGACGGAGCAGTACTTC
TRBD2	TRBV19	NA	TRBJ2-7	CASSSGGSSYEQYF	TGTGCCAGTAGTAGCGGGGGAAGCTCCTACGAGCAGTACTTC
TRBD1	TRBV7-9	NA	TRBJ1-3	CASSSGTGAGNTIYF	TGTGCCAGCAGCTCCGGGACAGGCGCTGGAAACACCATATATTTT
TRBD2	TRBV4-1	NA	TRBJ2-7	CASSPTSGTSGGSSYEQYF	TGCGCCAGCAGCCCGACTTCCGGGACTAGCGGGGGAAGCTCCTACGAGCAGTACTTC
NA	TRBV28	few	TRBJ1-2	CASSTPRRGYGYTF	TGTGCCAGCAGTACTCCTCGGAGGGGTTATGGCTACACCTTC
NA	TRBV7-6	NA	TRBJ2-3	CASSLNEDTQYF	TGTGCCAGCAGCTTAAACGAGGATACGCAGTATTTT
NA	TRBV4-2	NA	TRBJ2-3	CASSQDGGSSTDTQYF	TGTGCCAGCAGCCAAGACGGGGGTTCTAGCACAGATACGCAGTATTTT
TRBD1	TRBV19	NA	TRBJ1-2	CASSTIPDRGPNYGYTF	TGTGCCAGTAGTACCATCCCAGACAGGGGCCCTAACTATGGCTACACCTTC
NA	TRBV18	NA	TRBJ2-7	CASSPPSVTYEQYF	TGTGCCAGCTCACCACCCAGCGTCACCTACGAGCAGTACTTC
TRBD1	TRBV7-3	few	TRBJ1-5	CASTQIRTGTNQPQHF	TGTGCCAGCACTCAAATTAGGACAGGGACTAATCAGCCCCAGCATTTT
NA	TRBV27	NA	TRBJ2-7	CASSLRGGEQYF	TGTGCCAGCAGTTTAAGGGGGGGGGAGCAGTACTTC
TRBD1	TRBV5-4	NA	TRBJ2-5	CATHTTGVETQYF	TGTGCCACCCACACGACAGGGGTTGAGACCCAGTACTTC
NA	TRBV28	NA	TRBJ1-1	CASRGRPEAFF	TGTGCCAGCAGGGGGAGGCCTGAAGCTTTCTTT
TRBD2	TRBV10-3	NA	TRBJ2-5	CATKGGETQYF	TGTGCCACAAAGGGAGGGGAGACCCAGTACTTC
NA	TRBV7-2	few	TRBJ1-1	CASSPGTPNTEAFF	TGTGCCAGCAGCCCTGGGACACCTAACACTGAAGCTTTCTTT
NA	TRBV6-5	NA	TRBJ1-2	CASSLQGTSGYTF	TGTGCCAGCAGTCTACAGGGTACCTCTGGCTACACCTTC
TRBD1	TRBV6-1	NA	TRBJ2-7	CASSEGRTGYFEQYF	TGTGCCAGCAGTGAAGGGAGGACAGGGTATTTCGAGCAGTACTTC
TRBD1	TRBV7-8	NA	TRBJ1-1	CASSTQGAHTEAFF	TGTGCCAGCAGCACTCAGGGGGCTCACACTGAAGCTTTCTTT
NA	TRBV5-5	NA	TRBJ1-3	CASIRGDNSGNTIYF	TGTGCCAGCATCCGGGGGGACAACTCTGGAAACACCATATATTTT
NA	TRBV12-2	NA	TRBJ2-3	CASRLACGRRHFTDTQYF	TGTGCAAGTCGCTTAGCATGCGGGAGGCGTCACTTCACAGATACGCAGTATTTT
TRBD2	TRBV7-2	NA	TRBJ2-1	CASRQGTSGYNEQFF	TGTGCCAGCCGCCAAGGTACTAGCGGTTACAATGAGCAGTTCTTC
NA	TRBV19	NA	TRBJ2-7	CASSIDRGGYEQYF	TGTGCCAGTAGTATAGATCGAGGTGGGTACGAGCAGTACTTC
NA	TRBV4-3	NA	TRBJ2-2	CASSPVTDTGELFF	TGCGCCAGCAGCCCGGTTACGGACACCGGGGAGCTGTTTTTT
TRBD1	TRBV2	NA	TRBJ1-5	CASSGGQTFNQPQHF	TGTGCCAGCAGTGGGGGACAGACCTTCAATCAGCCCCAGCATTTT
NA	TRBV19	NA	TRBJ1-1	CASMRELNTEAFF	TGTGCCAGTATGAGAGAGTTGAACACTGAAGCTTTCTTT
TRBD1	TRBV5-1	NA	TRBJ2-1	CASSLERQGGNEQFF	TGCGCCAGCAGCTTGGAGAGACAGGGTGGCAATGAGCAGTTCTTC
TRBD2	TRBV10-3	NA	TRBJ2-1	CATQLAASYNEQFF	TGTGCCACCCAACTAGCGGCATCCTACAATGAGCAGTTCTTC